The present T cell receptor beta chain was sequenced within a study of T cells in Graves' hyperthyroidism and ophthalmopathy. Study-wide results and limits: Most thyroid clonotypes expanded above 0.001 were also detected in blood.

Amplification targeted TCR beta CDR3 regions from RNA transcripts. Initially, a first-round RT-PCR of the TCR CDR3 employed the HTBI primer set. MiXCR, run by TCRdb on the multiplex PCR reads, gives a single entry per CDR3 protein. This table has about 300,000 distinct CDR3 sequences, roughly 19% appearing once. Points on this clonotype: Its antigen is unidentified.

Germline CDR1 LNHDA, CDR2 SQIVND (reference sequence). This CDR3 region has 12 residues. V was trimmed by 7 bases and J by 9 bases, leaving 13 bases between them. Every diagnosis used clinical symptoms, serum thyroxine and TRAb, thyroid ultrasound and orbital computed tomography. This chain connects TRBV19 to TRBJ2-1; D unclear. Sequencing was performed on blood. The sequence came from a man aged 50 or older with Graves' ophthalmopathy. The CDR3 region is CASTLAGGEQFF. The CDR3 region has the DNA TGTGCCAGTACCCTGGCAGGCGGTGAGCAGTTCTTC.